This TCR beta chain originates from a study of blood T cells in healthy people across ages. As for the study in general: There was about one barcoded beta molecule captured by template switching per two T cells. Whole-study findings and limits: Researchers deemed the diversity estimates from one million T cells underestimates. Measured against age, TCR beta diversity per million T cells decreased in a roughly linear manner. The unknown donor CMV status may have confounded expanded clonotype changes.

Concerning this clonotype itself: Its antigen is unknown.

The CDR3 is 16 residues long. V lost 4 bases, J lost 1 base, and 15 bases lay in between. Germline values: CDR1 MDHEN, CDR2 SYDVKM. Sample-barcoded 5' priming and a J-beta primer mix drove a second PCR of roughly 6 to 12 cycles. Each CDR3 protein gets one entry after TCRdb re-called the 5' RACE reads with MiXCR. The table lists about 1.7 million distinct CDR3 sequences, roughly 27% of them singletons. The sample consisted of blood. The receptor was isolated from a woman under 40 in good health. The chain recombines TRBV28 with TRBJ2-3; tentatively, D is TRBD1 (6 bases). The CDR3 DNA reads TGTGCCAGCAGTTCCGCAGGGGCTGTGGGCACAGATACGCAGTATTTT. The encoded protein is CASSSAGAVGTDTQYF.